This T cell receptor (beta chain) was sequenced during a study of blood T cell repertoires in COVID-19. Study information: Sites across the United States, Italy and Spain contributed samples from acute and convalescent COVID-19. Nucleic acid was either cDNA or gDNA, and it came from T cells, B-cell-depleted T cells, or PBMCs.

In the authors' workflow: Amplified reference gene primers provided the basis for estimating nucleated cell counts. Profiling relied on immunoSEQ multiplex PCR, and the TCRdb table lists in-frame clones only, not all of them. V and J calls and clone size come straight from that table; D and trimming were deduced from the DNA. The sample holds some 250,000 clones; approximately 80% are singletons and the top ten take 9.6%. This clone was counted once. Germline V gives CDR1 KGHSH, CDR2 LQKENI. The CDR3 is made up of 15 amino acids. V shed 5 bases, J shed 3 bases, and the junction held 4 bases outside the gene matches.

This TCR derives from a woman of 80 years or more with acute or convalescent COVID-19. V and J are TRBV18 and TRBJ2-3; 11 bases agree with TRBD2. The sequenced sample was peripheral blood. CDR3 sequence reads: CASSMTSGETDTQYF. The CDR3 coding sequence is TGTGCCAGCTCAATGACTAGCGGGGAGACAGATACGCAGTATTTT.